This entry describes one T cell receptor beta chain. Its target is unknown. This specimen comes from a study of vaccination and CD4 T cells after COVID-19. Study overall: Four females and six males made up the convalescents, with two Hispanic.

Researchers used the Oncomine TCR Beta short-read assay to sequence DNA from cultured CD4+ T cells. Investigators isolated genomic DNA from cultured CD4+ T cells. TCRdb called the PCR reads again in MiXCR, with one record for every CDR3 protein. The sample consists of under 20,000 distinct CDR3 sequences, about 51% of them appearing once. The CDR3 length is 14 residues. Germline CDR1 and CDR2: DFQATT and SNEGSKA (reference sequence). V dropped 5 bases and J dropped 6; count of bases not matched to a gene: 10. Indicated time point: late sampling 161 to 241 days after vaccination in a few convalescent patients. Treatment noted: roughly ten-day PBMC culture with coronavirus spike peptide pools or control peptides (ViraFEST assay).

The sample was CD4+ T cells from blood, cultured in vitro, taken about 7 months after SARS-CoV-2 vaccination. The source is a human donor who had recovered from COVID-19. The rearrangement joins TRBV20-1 to TRBJ2-3; TRBD2 matches 8 bases. CDR3 nucleotide sequence: TGCAGTGCTCCGGGACTAGGGGGGATCGATACGCAGTATTTT. This gives the protein CSAPGLGGIDTQYF.